These T cell receptor beta chains were read from a single sample in a study of response to subunit inactivated influenza vaccine. Using its own MiXCR run on the RT-PCR reads, TCRdb lists one record per CDR3 protein. The sample lists roughly 780,000 distinct CDR3 sequences; approximately 17% were seen once. The material was PBMCs from blood, obtained 4 to 6 days after vaccination. Receptors originate from a man aged 45 to 65 who received an inactivated influenza vaccine. CDR3s include the opening cysteine and the closing phenylalanine or tryptophan. D genes are given only for firm matches. Expanded clones get a size class; other rows say once, few or many, or leave the size out.

abundance	v_gene	d_gene	j_gene	CDR3nt	CDR3aa
many	TRBV9	-	TRBJ1-2	TGTGCCAGCAGCAGGGACTTTGGCTACACCTTC	CASSRDFGYTF
-	TRBV9	TRBD2	TRBJ2-1	TGTGCCAGCAGCGTAGGTTGGGGTAGCGGGAGGGTAACGAATGAGCAGTTCTTC	CASSVGWGSGRVTNEQFF
few	TRBV12-3/TRBV12-4	-	TRBJ2-1	TGTGCCAGCAGCCCAAACCTAGGAAAGAAATACAATGAGCAGTTCTTC	CASSPNLGKKYNEQFF
-	TRBV4-3	-	TRBJ2-1	TGCGCCAGCAGCCGAGGGACATTGAGCTCCTACAATGAGCAGTTCTTC	CASSRGTLSSYNEQFF
once	TRBV28	TRBD1	TRBJ2-4	TGTGCCAGCAGTCCGCTCGGGACAGGGTCAAAAAACATTCAGTACTTC	CASSPLGTGSKNIQYF
few	TRBV5-1	TRBD1	TRBJ1-3	TGCGCCAGCAGCTTGGGAAGGACAGGGGCTGGAAACACCATATATTTT	CASSLGRTGAGNTIYF
-	TRBV7-9	TRBD2	TRBJ2-1	TGTGCCAGCATCCTACTAGCGGGATCAAACAATGAGCAGTTCTTC	CASILLAGSNNEQFF
few	TRBV12-3/TRBV12-4	TRBD1	TRBJ2-4	TGTGCCAGCAGTCCCCCCCCGGGCAGGGGGGCCAAAAACATTCAGTACTTC	CASSPPPGRGAKNIQYF
few	TRBV10-3	-	TRBJ2-1	TGTGCCATCAGCTTCAGGACGGGGAGCTCCTACAATGAGCAGTTCTTC	CAISFRTGSSYNEQFF
few	TRBV7-9	-	TRBJ2-4	TGTGCCAGCAGCCTATCTGACACGGGGCACATTCAGTACTTC	CASSLSDTGHIQYF